This TCR beta chain was recorded in a study of identical twins. The CDR3 sequence is 11 residues long. Trimming took off 4 bases at V and 6 bases at J, with 7 bases between the two ends. CDR1 SQVTM and CDR2 ANQGSEA come from the germline V gene. This clonotype was found many times. TCRdb fed the 5' RACE reads into MiXCR, producing one record per CDR3 protein. Seen here are about 810,000 distinct CDR3 sequences, over 9% observed once, and the top ten hold about 1.6%. These data were also reused for a study on yellow fever vaccine responses in identical twins.

V is TRBV29-1 and J is TRBJ2-1, with D unclear. What was sequenced was PBMCs. This TCR came from a woman aged 18 to 35 in good health. The CDR3 nucleotides are TGCAGCGTTGTTGAGGTCAATGAGCAGTTCTTC. Translated: CSVVEVNEQFF.